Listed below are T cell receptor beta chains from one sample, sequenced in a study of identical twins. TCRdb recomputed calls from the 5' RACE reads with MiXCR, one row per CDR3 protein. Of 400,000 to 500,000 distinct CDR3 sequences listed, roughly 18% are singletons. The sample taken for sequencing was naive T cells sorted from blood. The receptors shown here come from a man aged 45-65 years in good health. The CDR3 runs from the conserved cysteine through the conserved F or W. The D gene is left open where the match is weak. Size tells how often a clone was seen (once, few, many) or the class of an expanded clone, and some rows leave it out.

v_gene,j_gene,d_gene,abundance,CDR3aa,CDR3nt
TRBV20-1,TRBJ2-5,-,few,CSASRLASQETQYF,TGCAGTGCTAGTAGGCTAGCGTCCCAAGAGACCCAGTACTTC
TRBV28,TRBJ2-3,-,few,CASSFGGGASDTQYF,TGTGCCAGCAGTTTTGGAGGGGGCGCTTCAGATACGCAGTATTTT
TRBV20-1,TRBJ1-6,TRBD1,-,CSARRPGGNSPLHF,TGCAGTGCTAGAAGGCCAGGGGGCAATTCACCCCTCCACTTT
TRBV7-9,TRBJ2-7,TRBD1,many,CASSQGQGTDEQYF,TGTGCCAGCAGCCAAGGACAGGGGACGGACGAGCAGTACTTC
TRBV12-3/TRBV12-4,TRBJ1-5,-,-,CASSYMYHQPQHF,TGTGCCAGCAGCTATATGTACCATCAGCCCCAGCATTTT
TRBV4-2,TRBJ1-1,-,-,CASSQEVIFGGSEAFF,TGTGCCAGCAGCCAAGAGGTGATCTTCGGGGGCTCTGAAGCTTTCTTT
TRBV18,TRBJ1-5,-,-,CASSADRNQPQHF,TGTGCCAGCTCAGCAGACAGGAATCAGCCCCAGCATTTT
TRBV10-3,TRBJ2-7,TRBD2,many,CAIRTGSAGLAGGNRVSHEQYF,TGTGCCATCAGGACCGGTTCCGCCGGACTAGCGGGGGGGAATAGAGTTTCCCACGAGCAGTACTTC
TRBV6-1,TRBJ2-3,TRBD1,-,CASSGGQGADTQYF,TGTGCCAGCAGTGGCGGACAGGGGGCAGATACGCAGTATTTT
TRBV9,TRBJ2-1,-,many,CASSVGGSYEQFF,TGTGCCAGCAGCGTAGGTGGGAGCTATGAGCAGTTCTTC
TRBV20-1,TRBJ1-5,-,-,CSARDLRSSDQPQHF,TGCAGTGCTAGAGATCTCCGTTCTTCTGATCAGCCCCAGCATTTT
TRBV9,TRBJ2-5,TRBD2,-,CASSVSAGGKETQYF,TGTGCCAGCAGCGTATCGGCGGGGGGAAAAGAGACCCAGTACTTC
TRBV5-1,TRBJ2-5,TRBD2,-,CASSLGTSGGTQETQYF,TGCGCCAGCAGCTTAGGGACTAGCGGGGGGACTCAAGAGACCCAGTACTTC
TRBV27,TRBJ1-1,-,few,CASSLGGAGEAFF,TGTGCCAGCAGTTTAGGGGGGGCGGGTGAAGCTTTCTTT
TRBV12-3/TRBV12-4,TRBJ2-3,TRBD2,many,CASSLGGRNTQYF,TGTGCCAGCAGTTTGGGCGGGAGGAATACGCAGTATTTT
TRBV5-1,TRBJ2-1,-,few,CASSAQGLTYNEQFF,TGCGCCAGCAGCGCTCAGGGGTTGACCTACAATGAGCAGTTCTTC